This T cell receptor beta chain was retrieved from a study of T cell responses to AZD1222 COVID-19 vaccine. Study observations and caveats: Unmutated variant regions are reportedly the target of nearly half of TCRs that are spike-specific.

The table came from immunoSEQ multiplex PCR; TCRdb's copy has only in-frame clones and leaves some out. The table includes 100,000 to 150,000 clones, about nine tenths detected once. With respect to this clone: Its antigen is currently unknown.

Per germline, CDR1 MNHEY and CDR2 SVGAGI. The CDR3 is made up of 12 amino acids. V was clipped by 5 bases and J by 7 bases, with 8 bases between them. The chain uses TRBV6-5 and TRBJ1-4; D not resolved. The sequence was obtained from an adult in good health. This specimen consisted of peripheral blood, obtained on day 0 of AZD1222 vaccination. The CDR3 spells CASSHRGEKLFF. CDR3 DNA sequence: TGTGCCAGCAGTCACCGGGGTGAAAAACTGTTTTTT.